Below are 17 T cell receptor beta chains sequenced from a single sample in a study of naive and memory T cell subsets. An oligonucleotide containing a UMI was ligated to the 3' end of TCR cDNA. Amplification of ligated cDNA took four PCR rounds with SP2 and nested alpha and beta constant primers. Via MiXCR, TCRdb re-called the 5' RACE reads, giving one row per CDR3 protein. The sample has over 45,000 distinct CDR3 sequences; around 8% are singletons. The receptors come from a female donor in good health.

This clonotype has a handful of counts. The chain joins TRBV10-3 to TRBJ2-7; D possibly corresponds to TRBD2 (5 bases). The CDR3 contains 14 residues. The germline V gene encodes CDR1 ENHRY and CDR2 SYGVKD. Trimming took off 0 bases at V and 2 bases at J, with 8 bases between the two ends. CDR3 residues: CAISESIGTYEQYF. CDR3 bases: TGTGCCATCAGTGAGTCGATCGGGACCTACGAGCAGTACTTC.

This clonotype was picked up a small number of times. The rearrangement links TRBV20-1 to TRBJ2-5; D not resolved. This CDR3 is 10 amino acids long. Trimming cost V 6 bases and J 5 bases, with 7 bases left between them. Per the germline V gene, CDR1 is DFQATT and CDR2 is SNEGSKA (reference sequence). Written as DNA, the CDR3 is TGCAGTGCCGACCGGGAGACCCAGTACTTC. Protein sequence: CSADRETQYF.

The chain has TRBV24-1 and TRBJ2-2, with D unclear. The CDR3 runs 14 residues. Germline CDR1 KGHDR, CDR2 SFDVKD. V dropped 5 bases and J dropped 1 base, with 7 bases sitting between them. The CDR3 sequence: CATSATVNTGELFF. The CDR3, as DNA: TGTGCCACCAGTGCCACAGTGAACACCGGGGAGCTGTTTTTT.

This clonotype was recorded at least ten times. The gene calls are TRBV7-2 and TRBJ2-5, with 11 bases matching TRBD2. J lost 5 bases, V lost 5 bases, and 10 bases had no gene match. Germline values: CDR1 SGHTA, CDR2 FQGNSA. The CDR3 loop spans 16 amino acids. The CDR3 loop is CASSPSSGGEMETQYF. The CDR3 coding sequence is TGTGCCAGCAGCCCTAGTAGCGGGGGGGAGATGGAGACCCAGTACTTC.

The rearrangement links TRBV5-6 to TRBJ1-2, with a weak D call TRBD1 (5 bases). CDR3 size: 16 residues. Germline V CDR1 and CDR2: SGHDT, YYEEEE. The V gene lost 3 bases and the J gene lost 8 bases, with 23 bases spanning the gap. CDR3 in amino acids: CASSSETERDRWGYTF. For the CDR3, the DNA is TGTGCCAGCAGCTCCGAAACGGAGCGGGACCGGTGGGGCTACACCTTC.

This clonotype appeared many times. V usage is TRBV6-5 and J usage is TRBJ2-5; no firm D call. V gave up 0 bases and J gave up 2 bases, with 7 bases separating them. Germline CDR1 reads MNHEY; CDR2 reads SVGAGI. The CDR3 runs 14 residues. The chain's CDR3 is CASSYSSAQETQYF. The CDR3 DNA is TGTGCCAGCAGTTACTCGTCGGCTCAAGAGACCCAGTACTTC.

Within the sample, this clonotype is medium-sized (0.01 to 0.1%). CDR3 bases: TGTGCCAGCTCACCACTTGACAAAGCTGTCTATGAGCAGTTCTTC. It specifies CASSPLDKAVYEQFF. The chain links TRBV18 to TRBJ2-1, with D unclear. CDR1 is KGHSH, CDR2 LQKENI, per germline. Trimming took 1 base from V and 8 from J, leaving 15 bases between them. There are 15 residues in the CDR3. The full variable domain, rest sourced from reference TRBV18 and TRBJ2-1, is NAGVMQNPRHLVRRRGQEARLRCSPMKGHSHVYWYRQLPEEGLKFMVYLQKENIIDESGMPKERFSAEFPKEGPSILRIQQVVRGDSAAYFCASSPLDKAVYEQFFGPGTRLTVL.

This clonotype was seen a few times. CDR3 amino acids: CASSFRTGTSSRDNEQFF. In DNA form, the CDR3 reads TGCGCCAGCAGCTTTCGGACAGGGACCTCTTCCAGGGATAATGAGCAGTTCTTC. The rearrangement uses TRBV5-1 and TRBJ2-1; 8 bases are a match to TRBD1. This CDR3 has 18 amino acids. The junction had 17 bases not matched to a gene; V was cut back by 2 bases and J by 7 bases. CDR1 and CDR2 (germline): SGHRS, YFSETQ.

The chain recombines TRBV4-2 with TRBJ2-7; D not certain. This CDR3 has 14 amino acids. Per germline, CDR1 LGHNA and CDR2 YNFKEQ. Trimming stripped 1 base from V and 3 bases from J, with 10 bases between. CDR3 loop: CASSQGFSVYEQYF. In nucleotides, the CDR3 is TGTGCCAGCAGCCAAGGTTTTAGTGTCTACGAGCAGTACTTC.

In this sample, this clonotype turned up a few times. V gene TRBV10-3 combines with J gene TRBJ1-5; D gene unclear. This CDR3 region has 13 residues. CDR1 and CDR2 from the germline V gene are ENHRY and SYGVKD. The V end was cut by 9 bases, the J end by 0 bases, with 9 bases between. For the CDR3, the DNA is TGTGCCATAGGGAAAAATAGCAATCAGCCCCAGCATTTT. It codes for CAIGKNSNQPQHF.

This clonotype was seen more than once but under ten times. The chain carries TRBV14 and TRBJ1-4, with TRBD1 identical over 7 bases. The germline V gene has CDR1 SGHDN and CDR2 FVKESK. The CDR3 is 15 residues long. Trimming at V came to 4 bases and at J to 8 bases, leaving 10 bases not matched to a gene. The CDR3 protein is CASSLQSGTVEKLFF. CDR3 nucleotides: TGTGCCAGCAGCCTCCAATCCGGGACAGTAGAAAAACTGTTTTTT.

This clonotype was picked up a small number of times. This chain uses TRBV6-5 with TRBJ2-1; D perhaps matches TRBD2 (7 bases). Per germline, CDR1 MNHEY and CDR2 SVGAGI. The CDR3 sequence is 15 residues long. Trimming cost V 5 bases and J 0 bases, with 11 bases left between them. The CDR3 spells CASSRGGASYNEQFF. The CDR3 region has the DNA TGTGCCAGCAGTAGGGGGGGGGCCTCCTACAATGAGCAGTTCTTC.

There are a few counts of this clonotype. CDR3 coding DNA: TGTGCCAGCAGCTTAGATGGTTCCCCGTTAGCCAAAAACATTCAGTACTTC. Translated: CASSLDGSPLAKNIQYF. The V gene is TRBV7-2, the J gene TRBJ2-4; D remains ambiguous. V was trimmed by 1 base and J by 0 bases, leaving 13 bases between them. Germline CDR1 reads SGHTA; CDR2 reads FQGNSA. This CDR3 spans 17 amino acids.

At least ten counts were recorded for this clonotype. J is TRBJ2-1 and V is TRBV6-2 or TRBV6-3, with D perhaps TRBD1 (5 bases). The CDR3 is made up of 13 amino acids. Germline V lookup: CDR1 MNHEY, CDR2 SVGEGT. Between the trimmed V and J ends, which lost 8 bases and 6 bases, there was a span of 14 bases. CDR3 residues: CASRAGIGNEQFF. Written as DNA, the CDR3 is TGTGCCAGCCGGGCAGGGATAGGCAATGAGCAGTTCTTC.

Note on this clonotype: Just one base apart from a much larger clone, this may be a read error. V usage is TRBV5-1 and J usage is TRBJ2-3; TRBD1 is a possible D gene (5 bases). From germline, CDR1 is SGHRS and CDR2 YFSETQ. There are 14 residues in the CDR3. The CDR3 loop is CASMGYPNTGTQYF. The CDR3 nucleotides are TGCGCCAGCATGGGGTACCCCAACACAGGTACGCAGTATTTT. The variable domain in full, with the rest retrieved from reference TRBV5-1 and TRBJ2-3, is KAGVTQTPRYLIKTRGQQVTLSCSPISGHRSVSWYQQTPGQGLQFLFEYFSETQRNKGNFPGRFSGRQFSNSRSEMNVSTLELGDSALYLCASMGYPNTGTQYFGPGTRLTVL.

This clonotype rates as medium-sized. V and J are TRBV20-1 and TRBJ2-2; D is unclear. The CDR3 loop spans 14 amino acids. The V and J ends lost 0 bases and 4 bases respectively, with 9 bases between them. The germline V gene encodes CDR1 DFQATT and CDR2 SNEGSKA (reference sequence). The CDR3 loop is CSARDFQSTGELFF. As DNA, the CDR3 is TGCAGTGCTAGAGATTTCCAGAGCACCGGGGAGCTGTTTTTT.

This clonotype was observed many times. The chain couples TRBV4-3 to TRBJ1-5; possible D gene TRBD1, 5 bases. V gave up 4 bases and J gave up 3 bases, with 16 bases separating them. The V gene's germline CDR1 is LGHNA and CDR2 YSLEER. This CDR3 spans 16 amino acids. The CDR3 here is CASSPVRGRPNQPQHF. The CDR3 DNA sequence: TGCGCCAGCAGCCCCGTACGGGGCAGGCCCAATCAGCCCCAGCATTTT.